Each of the 11 T cell receptor beta chains below was sequenced from the same sample in a study of blood T cells in healthy people across ages. The second PCR ran about 6 to 12 cycles with a sample-barcoded 5' primer and J-beta primers. Each CDR3 protein is one row after TCRdb ran MiXCR on the 5' RACE reads. The table lists 650,000 to 1,000,000 distinct CDR3 sequences, approximately 35% of them singletons, with roughly 13% in the top ten. Material for sequencing was blood. Receptor source: a man between 18 and 29 years old in good health.

There are a few counts of this clonotype. V gene TRBV3-1 combines with J gene TRBJ1-2; D is unclear. The germline CDR1 and CDR2 sequences are LGHDT and YNNKEL (reference sequence). V lost 3 bases to trimming and J lost 4 bases, with 6 bases between them. The CDR3 has 12 residues. The CDR3 DNA sequence: TGTGCCAGCAGCCAGTACTTCTATGGCTACACCTTC. Amino acid sequence: CASSQYFYGYTF.

This clonotype was recorded at least ten times. In nucleotides, the CDR3 is TGTGCCAGCAGAACCGGGACTAGCGCGGAGACCCAGTACTTC. It codes for CASRTGTSAETQYF. This chain uses TRBV7-2 with TRBJ2-5; 10 nucleotides align to TRBD2. The CDR3 spans 14 residues. Germline V CDR1 and CDR2: SGHTA, FQGNSA. V trimming: 6 bases; J trimming: 5 bases; junction bases outside the gene matches: 6.

The rearrangement joins TRBV20-1 to TRBJ1-5; weak D call: TRBD1 (5 bases). In germline, CDR1 is DFQATT, CDR2 SNEGSKA (reference sequence). The CDR3 contains 13 residues. V was clipped by 6 bases and J by 2 bases, with 11 bases between them. CDR3 in DNA: TGCAGTGCCCGGGACCCAGGCAATCAGCCCCAGCATTTT. Protein product: CSARDPGNQPQHF.

A note on this clonotype: The junction differs from germline at one of its ends, possibly a read error. As DNA, the CDR3 is TGTGCCAACAGTTACGCCGCGGGGTTGGAGACCCAGTACTTC. This codes for CANSYAAGLETQYF. This sequence joins TRBV6-5 and TRBJ2-5, with D possibly TRBD2 on 6 matching bases. This CDR3 region has 14 residues. The germline V gene encodes CDR1 MNHEY and CDR2 SVGAGI.

The chain employs TRBV12-3 or TRBV12-4 and TRBJ1-1, with D perhaps matching TRBD1 (6 bases). The CDR3 has 14 amino acids. Trimming removed 7 bases from V and 1 base from J, with 13 bases in between. In DNA form, the CDR3 reads TGTGCCAGCAAAGGGGCAGGGGAGAACACTGAAGCTTTCTTT. Residues: CASKGAGENTEAFF.

There are a few counts of this clonotype. The genes are TRBV2 and TRBJ2-1; 9 bases agree with TRBD2. The CDR3 is made up of 12 amino acids. J lost 13 bases, V lost 11 bases, and 12 bases had no gene match. Germline CDR1 reads SNHLY; CDR2 reads FYNNEI. The CDR3 protein is CAAKGLAGFQFF. CDR3 bases: TGTGCCGCTAAGGGGCTAGCGGGGTTCCAGTTCTTC.

The gene calls are TRBV10-3 and TRBJ2-3; D is perhaps TRBD2 (7 bases). The CDR3 is 14 amino acids. V was pared by 8 bases and J by 2 bases, with 14 bases between. Germline V CDR1 and CDR2: ENHRY, SYGVKD. The CDR3 sequence is CAIAAGAFTDTQYF. CDR3 coding DNA: TGTGCCATCGCGGCGGGGGCCTTCACAGATACGCAGTATTTT.

This clonotype was recorded once. The rearrangement uses TRBV6-6 and TRBJ2-2; 7 positions match TRBD2. There are 14 residues in the CDR3. V gave up 8 bases and J gave up 6 bases; unmatched junction bases: 9. Germline V gene lookup returns CDR1 MNHNY and CDR2 SVGAGI (reference sequence). The CDR3 DNA is TGTGCCAGCCTGGGGGACTATGGATCCGGGGAGCTGTTTTTT. Its protein product is CASLGDYGSGELFF.

The J gene is TRBJ2-3, the V gene TRBV30; 11 bases are a match to TRBD1. This CDR3 contains 14 residues. Per the germline V gene, CDR1 is GTSNPN and CDR2 is SVGIG (reference sequence). J lost 5 bases, V lost 1 base, and 2 bases had no gene match. The CDR3 region is CAWSEGTGGDTQYF. CDR3 DNA: TGTGCCTGGAGTGAAGGGACAGGGGGAGATACGCAGTATTTT.

The V call is TRBV3-1, the J call TRBJ1-6; unclear D gene. Trimming stripped 8 bases from V and 0 bases from J, with 5 bases between. CDR1 is LGHDT, CDR2 YNNKEL, per germline (reference sequence). This CDR3 contains 13 residues. The CDR3 DNA follows: TGTGCCAGCGAAGGCTCCTATAATTCACCCCTCCACTTT. This codes for CASEGSYNSPLHF.

This clonotype has a handful of counts. The rearrangement uses TRBV27 and TRBJ2-5; D might be TRBD1 or TRBD2, each matching 5 bases. This CDR3 is built from 15 residues. Deletions cut 6 bases from V and 2 bases from J, with 16 bases between. Germline CDR1 and CDR2: MNHEY and SMNVEV (reference sequence). CDR3 DNA: TGTGCCAGCAGCCACCTGGGGGAATTTCAAGAGACCCAGTACTTC. Translated, it gives CASSHLGEFQETQYF.